The table lists the clone carrying this T cell receptor (beta chain) with a count of one. Its antigen remains unidentified. One end of the junction varies from germline; a read error may be responsible. The CDR3 spans 14 residues. Germline V gives CDR1 SGHTA, CDR2 FQGNSA. These data originate in a study of T cell repertoires in cytomegalovirus infection. Broader study findings: What dominated the ex vivo response were HLA-C-restricted CMV-specific TCR beta clonotypes.

Each CDR3 protein gets one entry after TCRdb re-called the reads with MiXCR. The profile covers fewer than 550,000 distinct CDR3 sequences, with around 11% appearing a single time and about a tenth taken by the ten largest. The sequenced sample consisted of PBMCs. V gene TRBV7-2 combines with J gene TRBJ2-7; TRBD1 matches 10 bases. This receptor was obtained from a human donor in good health (CMV status not recorded). Some clones in this sample may be carry-over from other donors' samples. In DNA form, the CDR3 reads TGTGCCAGCAGCACCCGACAGGGGGCGTTCGAGCAGTGCTTC. It specifies CASSTRQGAFEQCF. The full variable domain, with the rest looked up from reference TRBV7-2 and TRBJ2-7, is GAGVSQSPSNKVTEKGKDVELRCDPISGHTALYWYRQSLGQGLEFLIYFQGNSAPDKSGLPSDRFSAERTGGSVSTLTIQRTQQEDSAVYLCASSTRQGAFEQCFGPGTRLTVT.